This TCR beta chain was retrieved from a study of blood T cell repertoires in COVID-19. Across the study: Acute and convalescent COVID-19 samples came from the United States, Italy and Spain.

This clone was seen just once. Original processing notes: Cell counts per sample came from amplifying reference gene primers. Here immunoSEQ multiplex PCR was the method, and the copy in TCRdb shows in-frame clones only, minus some. V, J and clone size are taken as reported in that table, and D and trimming were inferred from the DNA itself. This table holds 450,000 to 500,000 clones, approximately 85% found once. The CDR3 is 16 amino acids. Germline-derived CDR1 and CDR2 are SGHTA and FQGNSA. V was clipped by 5 bases and J by 4 bases; unmatched bases: 6. The chain employs TRBV7-2 and TRBJ2-3, with 13 nucleotides matching TRBD2. This receptor was obtained from a human donor in a cohort sampled during active COVID-19. What was sequenced was peripheral blood. The CDR3 coding sequence is TGTGCCAGCAGCACCCGACTAGCGGGAGGTTCAGATACGCAGTATTTT. Translation: CASSTRLAGGSDTQYF.